This TCR beta chain was retrieved from a study of cytotoxic CD8 clonotypes in ibrutinib-treated CLL. Whole-study context: Among patients, approximately 25 responded partially and 2 completely; roughly 15 then stayed remitted and around 12 progressed after median around 73 months. The sample average was about 240,000 productive templates and tens of thousands of productive rearrangements. Overall study findings and caveats: Sampling times, which were not matched between the groups, differed between sustained-remission patients and progressing patients.

Target depth was 1 in 200,000 to 1 in 1 million T cells, about 10x per clonotype. The table came from immunoSEQ multiplex PCR; TCRdb's copy has only in-frame clones and leaves some out. The table includes approximately 32,000 clones, approximately 69% detected once. Of note for this clone: Its specificity is unknown.

The CDR3 has 16 residues. Germline lookup yields CDR1 SGDLS and CDR2 YYNGEE. V was clipped by 0 bases and J by 0 bases, with 11 bases between them. J is TRBJ2-3 and V is TRBV9; D gene uncertain. This TCR was recovered from a human donor with chronic lymphocytic leukemia. Sequences were derived from PBMCs, sampled before ibrutinib treatment. The CDR3 here is CASSVGLGRSTDTQYF. The CDR3 DNA reads as TGTGCCAGCAGCGTAGGGTTGGGCAGAAGCACAGATACGCAGTATTTT.